The text below deals with one T cell receptor (beta chain). Antigen specificity is unknown. With iRepertoire HTBI primers and Arm-PCR of CDR3 regions, TCR beta libraries were built. TCRdb ran MiXCR on the multiplex PCR reads and lists one entry per CDR3 protein. The profile shows 350,000 to 450,000 distinct CDR3 sequences, about 15% of them singletons. The sample originates from a study of regulatory T cells in long-lasting Graves disease. Study outcomes and limitations: The study found persistent patients shared more public clonotypes (2,741) than new patients (over 900). Persistent disease preferred TRBV28, TRBJ1-2 and TRBJ2-5; new disease, TRBV20-1 and TRBJ2-1.

The germline V gene encodes CDR1 MNHEY and CDR2 SMNVEV (reference sequence). This CDR3 comprises 14 residues. With 3 bases removed from V and 5 bases from J, the gap between germline ends came to 10 bases. Documented time point: newly diagnosed GD, antithyroid drugs for less than 3 months. Isolated PBMC RNA provided the starting material for the TCR library. The same sample was also studied in work on T cells in Graves' hyperthyroidism and ophthalmopathy. That publication notes: The HTBI set primed first-round TCR CDR3 RT-PCR.

V gene TRBV27 combines with J gene TRBJ2-2, with D perhaps TRBD1 (6 bases). The receptor was derived from a woman in her thirties or forties with Graves disease. The sequencing here drew on peripheral blood mononuclear cells (PBMCs), taken at new diagnosis, from a patient treated with antithyroid drugs. The DNA for the CDR3 is TGTGCCAGCAGTTTCACAGGGACAACCGGGGAGCTGTTTTTT. Its protein is CASSFTGTTGELFF.